Below, one T cell receptor beta chain is given with its context. Reverse transcription of roughly 0.45 to 1 ug RNA used random hexamers. The amplification used immunoSEQ multiplex PCR on TCR beta CDR3; it spanned 54 Vbeta and 13 Jbeta. TCRdb redid the calling of the immunoSEQ multiplex PCR reads with MiXCR, one entry per CDR3 protein. The sample consists of about 150,000 distinct CDR3 sequences, approximately 95% of them appearing once. The sample belongs to a study of CD8 T cells in Susac syndrome. Peripheral blood CD8+ and CD4+ T cells were profiled by TCR beta sequencing. Through negative isolation, CD4+ and CD8+ T cells were obtained, while TEMRA cells were enriched using FACS. The sequenced sample consisted of CD4+ T cells from PBMCs. The TCR sequence derives from a human donor with Susac syndrome.

The CDR3 region is CASSEGSPDTQYF. The CDR3 bases are TGTGCCAGCAGTGAAGGGAGTCCAGATACGCAGTATTTT. This chain connects TRBV2 to TRBJ2-3; D gene unclear. The germline V and J ends were trimmed by 1 base and 4 bases, with 6 bases remaining between them. This CDR3 is built from 13 residues. CDR1 and CDR2 (germline): SNHLY, FYNNEI.